The 27 T cell receptor beta chains below come from one sample, sequenced in a study of tumor-infiltrating lymphocytes in primary liver carcinoma. The researchers produced TCR beta cDNA from 400 to 650 ng total RNA with a constant-region primer. A slightly modified ARM-PCR protocol with three nested multiplex PCR rounds produced these TCR beta libraries. Researchers ran the first two PCR rounds for ten to eleven cycles each with TRBV1-TRBV30 forward primers and a C-beta reverse primer. TCRdb called the multiplex PCR reads again in MiXCR, with one record for every CDR3 protein. Of more than 70,000 distinct CDR3 sequences detected, about 75% appear once; the ten largest clones hold about 28%. DNA and RNA were both co-extracted from approximately 22-30 mg of bulk tissue that had not been sorted. The material sequenced was tumor-adjacent normal liver tissue. All receptors derive from a man aged 35-49 years with primary liver carcinoma and hepatitis B virus infection.

This chain joins TRBV10-3 and TRBJ2-2, with 9 bases matching TRBD2. Germline V lookup: CDR1 ENHRY, CDR2 SYGVKD. The CDR3 sequence is 16 residues long. V trimming: 10 bases; J trimming: 4 bases; junction bases outside the gene matches: 13. CDR3 sequence: CATSIAGEGVTGELFF. The CDR3 nucleotides are TGTGCCACTTCGATAGCGGGAGAAGGGGTCACCGGGGAGCTGTTTTTT.

Worth noting for this clonotype: This may come from a read error, since a much larger clone is one base off. V usage is TRBV7-8 and J usage is TRBJ2-3, with a weak D call TRBD2 (5 bases). This CDR3 has 14 residues. Germline V lookup: CDR1 SGHVS, CDR2 FQNEAQ. The V gene lost 5 bases and the J gene lost 2 bases, with 11 bases spanning the gap. This CDR3 is CASSLRRDTDTQYF. In nucleotides, the CDR3 is TGTGCCAGCAGCCTTCGACGGGACACAGATACGCAGTATTTT.

About this clonotype itself: This could be a read error, since a much larger clone is one nucleotide away. The rearrangement links TRBV21-1 to TRBJ2-3; the D call of TRBD1 is as the table states it, not checked on the DNA. TRBV21-1 is termed a pseudogene. CDR3 length: 15 amino acids. The CDR3 loop is CARSRVKTSTDTQYF. In nucleotides, the CDR3 is TGTGCCAGGTCCCGCGTGAAGACTAGCACAGATACGCAGTATTTT.

The V and J genes are TRBV5-8 and TRBJ2-1; TRBD2 aligns across 12 bases. The J segment lost 12 bases and the V segment lost 0 bases, leaving 10 bases of the junction unmatched. The CDR3 sequence is 16 residues long. Germline V lookup: CDR1 SGHTS, CDR2 YDEGEE. CDR3 sequence: CASSLGLAGVKSGQFF. For the CDR3, the DNA is TGTGCCAGCAGCTTGGGACTAGCGGGAGTGAAGAGTGGGCAGTTCTTC.

Comment on this clonotype: The junction departs from the called germline gene at one end, perhaps through a read error. The CDR3: CVSSFVGTGGYTF. As DNA, the CDR3 is TGTGTCAGCAGCTTTGTTGGCACAGGAGGCTACACCTTC. The chain is built from TRBV5-6 and TRBJ1-2; D may be TRBD1 (5 bases). The CDR3 totals 13 residues. Germline V lookup: CDR1 SGHDT, CDR2 YYEEEE.

This sequence joins TRBV12-3 or TRBV12-4 and TRBJ2-7; possibly TRBD2 for D (5 bases). There are 14 residues in the CDR3. For the CDR3, the DNA is TGTCCTAGCAGCTTGGGGAGTGGGTTTTACGAGCAGTACTTC. Translated: CPSSLGSGFYEQYF.

This clonotype was detected a few times. At one end, the junction sequence differs from germline, possibly due to a read error. This chain connects TRBV28 to TRBJ2-7; no definite D call. CDR3 length: 14 residues. The germline V gene has CDR1 MDHEN and CDR2 SYDVKM. This CDR3 is CAISALVGNCEQYF. The CDR3 bases are TGTGCCATCAGTGCCCTAGTGGGGAACTGCGAGCAGTACTTC.

This chain uses TRBV28 with TRBJ2-7; TRBD2 agrees at 12 bases. Losses at the gene ends were 4 bases for V and 3 bases for J; bases not matched to a gene: 7. Per the germline V gene, CDR1 is MDHEN and CDR2 is SYDVKM. This CDR3 has 16 residues. The CDR3 sequence is CASSSTSGGMYYEQYF. The CDR3 nucleotides are TGTGCCAGCAGTTCCACTAGCGGGGGGATGTACTACGAGCAGTACTTC.

This clonotype was observed at least ten times. The V gene is TRBV7-9, the J gene TRBJ2-3; D is perhaps TRBD2 (5 bases). V dropped 1 base and J dropped 1 base, with 6 bases sitting between them. This CDR3 is built from 14 residues. Germline V gene sequence: CDR1 SEHNR, CDR2 FQNEAQ (reference sequence). Written as DNA, the CDR3 is TGTGCCAGCAGCTTAGAGGAGGGCACAGATACGCAGTATTTT. It encodes CASSLEEGTDTQYF.

The rearrangement links TRBV5-6 to TRBJ1-1, with D maybe TRBD1 (5 bases). The germline V gene has CDR1 SGHDT and CDR2 YYEEEE. The CDR3 totals 15 residues. Deletions cut 4 bases from V and 4 bases from J, with 17 bases between. For the CDR3, the DNA is TGTGCCAGCAGCCTGGGACTGTCCTCGAGCACTGAAGCTTTCTTT. It specifies CASSLGLSSSTEAFF.

A word on this clonotype: This CDR3 fails to terminate in the conserved phenylalanine or tryptophan, so it likely reflects a read error. The chain couples TRBV28 to TRBJ2-7; 9 bases line up with TRBD1. The CDR3 contains 14 residues. Germline trimming cut 8 bases from V and 2 bases from J; bases unmatched to any gene: 7. CDR1 and CDR2 from the germline V gene are MDHEN and SYDVKM. CDR3 loop: CASGQTGGPYEQYL. The CDR3 nucleotides are TGTGCCAGCGGTCAGACAGGGGGACCCTACGAGCAGTACTTA.

The chain links TRBV6-5 to TRBJ2-7, with 7 bases aligning to TRBD2. The CDR3 extends over 13 amino acids. Germline V gene lookup returns CDR1 MNHEY and CDR2 SVGAGI. V trimming: 8 bases; J trimming: 5 bases; junction bases outside the gene matches: 9. CDR3 bases: TGTGCCAGCGATTACTCGGGGGGTGACGAGCAGTACTTC. Protein product: CASDYSGGDEQYF.

In regard to this clonotype: At one of its ends the junction is not consistent with the germline gene, which may arise from a read error. V is TRBV11-2 and J is TRBJ2-2; a possible D gene is TRBD2 (5 bases). The CDR3 is made up of 16 amino acids. Germline CDR1 and CDR2: SGHAT and FQNNGV. The CDR3 reads CASSLSLARVAGELFF. The CDR3 nucleotides are TGTGCCAGTAGCTTATCCCTAGCCCGGGTCGCCGGGGAGCTGTTTTTT.

The table lists this clonotype with a count of one. J is TRBJ2-1 and V is TRBV11-2; 8 nucleotides line up with TRBD2. The CDR3 spans 19 residues. Germline V lookup: CDR1 SGHAT, CDR2 FQNNGV. The CDR3 here is CVNSLAESASGSGYNEQFF. In nucleotides, the CDR3 is TGTGTCAACAGCTTAGCCGAGTCGGCCAGCGGGAGTGGATACAATGAGCAGTTCTTC.

Details on this clonotype: An end of the junction does not agree with germline; a read error may underlie this. The genes are TRBV7-3 and TRBJ2-7; D perhaps matches TRBD2 (5 bases). Germline V lookup: CDR1 SGHTA, CDR2 FQGTGA. The CDR3 has 13 amino acids. CDR3 in DNA: TGTGTCAGCAGCTCAGAGGGCGGATACGAGCAGTACTTC. Residues: CVSSSEGGYEQYF.

Of note for this clonotype: A junction boundary mismatches the germline segment, possibly from a read error. The V and J genes are TRBV4-3 and TRBJ2-2, with D maybe TRBD2 (6 bases). The germline V gene encodes CDR1 LGHNA and CDR2 YSLEER. This CDR3 contains 12 residues. CDR3 in DNA: TGCGCCAGCAGAGACGATACCCGGGAGTTGTTTTTT. Translation: CASRDDTRELFF.

As to this clonotype: Its ends do not fully match the called genes, so a read error is possible. The CDR3: CASSPRTGEDTGELLF. DNA of the CDR3: TGTGCCAGCAGTCCCCGTACGGGAGAAGACACCGGGGAGCTGCTTTTC. The rearrangement uses TRBV6-2 or TRBV6-3 and TRBJ2-2; a weak D match, TRBD2 (6 bases). There are 16 residues in the CDR3. The germline CDR1 and CDR2 sequences are MNHEY and SVGEGT.

In the case of this clonotype: The CDR3 end shows no conserved phenylalanine or tryptophan, and so a read error is likely. The CDR3 DNA reads as TGTACCAGCAGCCAAGGGACTAGCGGGGGTCTAAATCCCGGGGAGCTGTTTTCT. Protein: CTSSQGTSGGLNPGELFS. The J gene is TRBJ2-2, the V gene TRBV4-2; 14 positions match TRBD2. Germline values: CDR1 LGHNA, CDR2 YNFKEQ. This CDR3 has 18 residues.

As for this clonotype: This CDR3 fails to terminate in the conserved phenylalanine or tryptophan, so it likely reflects a read error. The chain carries TRBV29-1 and TRBJ2-1; 9 bases are shared with TRBD1. Trimming removed 7 bases from V and 3 bases from J; junction bases left unmatched: 13. The germline V gene encodes CDR1 SQVTM and CDR2 ANQGSEA. The CDR3 is 16 residues long. Here the CDR3 DNA reads TGCAGCGGCGCCCTGCCGACAGGGGGTTTCTACAATGAGCAGTTCTTA. Its protein product is CSGALPTGGFYNEQFL.

To note about this clonotype: Sequence at one end of the junction differs from germline and may be a read error. This rearrangement joins TRBV4-1 to TRBJ2-2; tentative D call: TRBD2 (6 bases). The CDR3 length is 14 residues. Looked up from germline, CDR1 is MGHRA and CDR2 is YSYEKL. DNA for the CDR3: TGCGCCAGCAGCCAAGCTCCCAACACCCGGGAGCTGTCTTTT. It specifies CASSQAPNTRELSF.

Of note for this clonotype: The missing conserved phenylalanine or tryptophan at the end of this CDR3 makes a read error likely. This chain links TRBV4-1 with TRBJ2-6; TRBD1 aligns across 7 bases. This CDR3 spans 18 amino acids. Trimming at V came to 2 bases and at J to 5 bases, leaving 12 bases not matched to a gene. Germline CDR1 reads MGHRA; CDR2 reads YSYEKL. Written as DNA, the CDR3 is TGCGCCAGCAGCCAACAGGGACAGAGTGTCGGACGGGCCAACGTCCTGACTTTA. This gives the protein CASSQQGQSVGRANVLTL.

A remark on this clonotype: A read error may account for a junction end that differs from germline. The rearrangement links TRBV11-1 to TRBJ2-2; the D gene is possibly TRBD2 (6 bases). The CDR3 length is 13 residues. Germline V gene lookup returns CDR1 SGHAT and CDR2 FQDESV (reference sequence). CDR3 DNA sequence: TGTGTCAGCTGCTTAGTACGTTTCGGGGGGCTGTTTTTT. Amino acid sequence: CVSCLVRFGGLFF. The whole variable domain, filled in from reference TRBV11-1 and TRBJ2-2, reads EAEVAQSPRYKITEKSQAVAFWCDPISGHATLYWYRQILGQGPELLVQFQDESVVDDSQLPKDRFSAERLKGVDSTLKIQPAELGDSAMYLCVSCLVRFGGLFFGEGSRLTVL.

The chain links TRBV4-1 to TRBJ1-2; D is unclear. Germline-derived CDR1 and CDR2 are MGHRA and YSYEKL. This CDR3 has 16 amino acids. Trimming left V 1 base short and J 4 bases short, with 16 bases between. The CDR3 DNA sequence: TGCGCCAGCAGCCAAGTGACGGGCCCTCCTTTCTATGGCTACACCTTC. Protein: CASSQVTGPPFYGYTF.

About this clonotype: At one of its ends the junction is not consistent with the germline gene, which may arise from a read error. The J gene is TRBJ2-6, the V gene TRBV5-6; 8 bases match TRBD1. CDR1 and CDR2 (germline): SGHDT, YYEEEE. The CDR3 covers 18 residues. CDR3 sequence reads: CVSSSWTGWLSGANVLTF. The CDR3 coding sequence is TGTGTCAGCAGTTCGTGGACAGGGTGGCTTTCTGGGGCCAACGTCCTGACTTTC.

This clonotype occurred once. One junction end does not reproduce the germline sequence, and a read error may be involved. The rearrangement uses TRBV12-3 or TRBV12-4 and TRBJ2-7; D is perhaps TRBD2 (6 bases). The CDR3 loop spans 15 amino acids. CDR3 region: CTSSFGTGLLYEQYF. The CDR3 nucleotides read TGTACCAGCAGTTTTGGGACGGGACTTTTGTACGAGCAGTACTTC.

A remark on this clonotype: Compared with germline, one end of the junction differs, possibly owing to a read error. J is TRBJ2-5 and V is TRBV4-2; D uncertain. From germline, CDR1 is LGHNA and CDR2 YNFKEQ. The CDR3 totals 14 residues. The CDR3 DNA reads as TGTCCCAGCAGCCAAGGGAACATCCAAGAGACCCAGTACTTC. Amino acid sequence: CPSSQGNIQETQYF.

With regard to this clonotype: The junction differs from germline at one of its ends, possibly a read error. J is TRBJ1-1 and V is TRBV6-6; 8 nucleotides match TRBD1. The CDR3 extends over 13 amino acids. The germline V gene encodes CDR1 MNHNY and CDR2 SVGAGI (reference sequence). CDR3 amino acids: CVSSTGGTTESFF. DNA for the CDR3: TGTGTCAGCAGCACAGGGGGGACTACTGAATCTTTCTTT.